This T cell receptor beta chain was identified in a study of blood T cell repertoires in COVID-19. Looking at the study overall: PBMCs, B-cell-depleted T cells, or T cells provided the cDNA or gDNA that made up the material.

This CDR3 has 15 residues. The V and J ends lost 7 bases and 0 bases respectively, with 14 bases between them. The table came from immunoSEQ multiplex PCR; TCRdb's copy has only in-frame clones and leaves some out. This sample carries about 200,000 clones, 70% to 85% of them seen once, and the ten largest clones take around 14%. The chain recombines TRBV23-1 with TRBJ2-3; perhaps TRBD2 as D (6 bases). TRBV23-1 is filed as an ORF, its function uncertain. The clonotype was recovered from a human donor in a cohort sampled during active COVID-19. Material: peripheral blood. The CDR3 DNA follows: TGCGCCAGCACTTACCAAAGCGGGAGCACAGATACGCAGTATTTT. It encodes CASTYQSGSTDTQYF.